Below are 27 T cell receptor beta chains sequenced from a single sample in a study of monozygotic twins with cystic fibrosis (dated by TCRdb to the early 2020s). The library was produced with the immunoSEQ multiplex PCR assay. Here the immuneACCESS table is served through TCRdb, limited to in-frame sequences with V and J called. Missing clones are a known gap in these copies; in checked studies unresolved V genes cover under half, and the rest lacks a known reason. The sample table contains 8,000 to 10,000 clones; only one count was recorded for approximately 90% of them. 5% to 7% of the sample is taken by the ten largest. The sequenced sample was blood. These receptors were collected from a boy younger than 10 with cystic fibrosis.

The count of this clone is one. J is TRBJ1-3 and V is TRBV19, with a weak D call TRBD1 (6 bases). V lost 5 bases and J 2 bases, leaving 7 bases between the germline ends. CDR3 length equals 13 residues. Germline CDR1 LNHDA, CDR2 SQIVND (reference sequence). This chain's CDR3 is CASSPGAGNTIYF. DNA for the CDR3: TGTGCCAGTAGTCCAGGGGCTGGAAACACCATATATTTT.

The chain employs TRBV7-9 and TRBJ2-7; 8 nucleotides align to TRBD1. Germline CDR1 SEHNR, CDR2 FQNEAQ (reference sequence). CDR3 length: 15 amino acids. J was trimmed by 1 base and V by 5 bases; bases with no gene match: 7. The CDR3 loop reads CASSPWQGASYEQYF. The CDR3 DNA reads as TGTGCCAGCAGCCCATGGCAGGGGGCGTCCTACGAGCAGTACTTC.

This clone was seen once. For the CDR3, the DNA is TGCAGCGTTGGAGGGACAGGCTATGGCTACACCTTC. Its protein is CSVGGTGYGYTF. J is TRBJ1-2 and V is TRBV29-1, with TRBD1 identical over 8 bases. This CDR3 is 12 amino acids long. The trim removed 4 bases at V and 4 bases at J, leaving 2 bases unmatched. In germline, CDR1 is SQVTM, CDR2 ANQGSEA.

V and J are TRBV7-6 and TRBJ2-3; 7 bases map to TRBD2. Germline CDR1 is SGHVS and CDR2 is FNYEAQ. CDR3 length: 15 amino acids. After removal of 7 bases from V and 2 bases from J, the junction contained 9 bases not matched to a gene. For the CDR3, the DNA is TGTGCCAGCACCCGAACAGCGGGGCACACAGATACGCAGTATTTT. It translates to CASTRTAGHTDTQYF. Variable domain in full (rest from reference TRBV7-6 and TRBJ2-3): GAGVSQSPRYKVTKRGQDVALRCDPISGHVSLYWYRQALGQGPEFLTYFNYEAQQDKSGLPNDRFSAERPEGSISTLTIQRTEQRDSAMYRCASTRTAGHTDTQYFGPGTRLTVL.

The chain links TRBV11-3 to TRBJ2-3; 15 bases line up with TRBD2. CDR1 is SGHNT and CDR2 is YENEEA in the germline V gene. This CDR3 has 19 residues. The J segment lost 1 base and the V segment lost 5 bases, leaving 10 bases of the junction unmatched. The CDR3 reads CASSRGLAGGLVGTDTQYF. The CDR3 nucleotides are TGTGCCAGCAGCCGCGGACTAGCGGGGGGGTTAGTAGGCACAGATACGCAGTATTTT.

The chain has TRBV7-6 and TRBJ2-7; a weak D match, TRBD2 (6 bases). The germline V and J ends were trimmed by 3 bases and 5 bases, with 14 bases remaining between them. The CDR3 loop spans 14 amino acids. Germline V gene data show CDR1 as SGHVS and CDR2 as FNYEAQ. The CDR3 coding sequence is TGTGCCAGCAGCTTCGGCGGAGCGGGCGACGAGCAGTACTTC. Its translation: CASSFGGAGDEQYF.

The chain links TRBV30 to TRBJ1-1; possibly TRBD1 for D (6 bases). V was shortened by 3 bases and J by 1 base, with 15 bases between the two germline ends. Germline V gene sequence: CDR1 GTSNPN, CDR2 SVGIG (reference sequence). This CDR3 has 15 amino acids. CDR3 nucleotide sequence: TGTGCCTGGAGGATATTAGACAGGCAGAACACTGAAGCTTTCTTT. It codes for CAWRILDRQNTEAFF.

The chain couples TRBV18 to TRBJ2-1; the D call may be TRBD1 or TRBD2 (5 bases each). Germline V gene lookup returns CDR1 KGHSH and CDR2 LQKENI. The CDR3 is made up of 13 amino acids. V was shortened by 4 bases and J by 5 bases, with 9 bases between the two germline ends. CDR3: CASSRGTDNEQFF. The DNA of the CDR3 is TGTGCCAGCTCACGAGGGACGGACAATGAGCAGTTCTTC.

The chain links TRBV7-3 to TRBJ1-1; possible D gene TRBD1, 6 bases. Germline CDR1 and CDR2: SGHTA and FQGTGA. Trimming shortened V by 5 bases and J by 5 bases, and 9 bases separated the two germline ends. This CDR3 contains 12 residues. CDR3 sequence reads: CASSKGGTEAFF. The CDR3 region has the DNA TGTGCCAGCAGCAAGGGGGGGACTGAAGCTTTCTTT.

The chain has TRBV6-6 and TRBJ1-4; D ambiguous. Germline CDR1 and CDR2: MNHNY and SVGAGI (reference sequence). The ends were cut back, 0 bases at V and 2 bases at J, with 10 bases in the middle. The CDR3 runs to 16 residues. The CDR3: CASSYSGGPTNEKLFF. CDR3 nucleotides: TGTGCCAGCAGTTACTCTGGAGGACCCACTAATGAAAAACTGTTTTTT.

The chain is built from TRBV11-3 and TRBJ2-2, with 9 bases that match TRBD2. From germline, CDR1 is SGHNT and CDR2 YENEEA. Trimming took 5 bases from V and 8 from J; bases not matched to a gene: 6. The CDR3 loop spans 14 amino acids. The CDR3 bases are TGTGCCAGCAGCCCTAGCGGGGTCCCGGGGGAGCTGTTTTTT. Protein sequence: CASSPSGVPGELFF. Variable domain in full (rest from reference TRBV11-3 and TRBJ2-2): EAGVVQSPRYKIIEKKQPVAFWCNPISGHNTLYWYLQNLGQGPELLIRYENEEAVDDSQLPKDRFSAERLKGVDSTLKIQPAELGDSAVYLCASSPSGVPGELFFGEGSRLTVL.

This sequence joins TRBV7-5 and TRBJ2-5; the D call of TRBD1 is as the table states it, not checked on the DNA. TRBV7-5 is a known pseudogene. This CDR3 comprises 15 residues. CDR3 nucleotides: TGTGCCAGACGACCACAGGGGGAGGGCCAAGAGACCCAGTACTTC. It codes for CARRPQGEGQETQYF.

This rearrangement joins TRBV6-5 to TRBJ1-6, with no clear D. Germline V CDR1 and CDR2: MNHEY, SVGAGI. The V gene lost 5 bases and the J gene lost 8 bases, with 10 bases spanning the gap. This CDR3 contains 13 residues. CDR3 loop: CASSNVKDSPLHF. As DNA, the CDR3 is TGTGCCAGCAGTAACGTCAAGGATTCACCCCTCCACTTT.

The chain links TRBV9 to TRBJ2-2, with D possibly matching TRBD2 (6 bases). With 4 bases removed from V and 9 bases from J, the gap between germline ends came to 16 bases. Germline CDR1 is SGDLS and CDR2 is YYNGEE. The CDR3 covers 14 residues. The CDR3 DNA reads as TGTGCCAGCAGCCCCGGGACCGCGGGGCGGGAGCTGTTTTTT. It specifies CASSPGTAGRELFF.

J is TRBJ1-1 and V is TRBV7-9; D uncertain. CDR3 length: 15 amino acids. Germline V gives CDR1 SEHNR, CDR2 FQNEAQ (reference sequence). Trimming shortened V by 5 bases and J by 6 bases, and 19 bases separated the two germline ends. The CDR3 nucleotides read TGTGCCAGCAGCCGCCAGACTTCAGCAGGCGCTGAAGCTTTCTTT. This encodes CASSRQTSAGAEAFF.

V usage is TRBV5-1 and J usage is TRBJ1-2, with D perhaps TRBD1 (5 bases). The CDR3 is made up of 12 amino acids. CDR1 is SGHRS, CDR2 YFSETQ, per germline. V was trimmed by 0 bases and J by 12 bases, leaving 12 bases between them. The CDR3 is CASSLAGDGDTF. CDR3 in DNA: TGCGCCAGCAGCTTGGCCGGGGACGGGGACACCTTC.

CDR3: CASSQVHGWTDTQYF. The CDR3, as DNA: TGTGCCAGCAGCCAAGTTCACGGTTGGACAGATACGCAGTATTTT. V and J are TRBV4-2 and TRBJ2-3; no firm D call. The CDR3 covers 15 residues. The V end was cut by 1 base, the J end by 3 bases, with 11 bases between. The germline V gene encodes CDR1 LGHNA and CDR2 YNFKEQ.

The chain couples TRBV6-1 to TRBJ1-3, with a possible D match to TRBD1 (6 bases). The CDR3 runs 16 residues. CDR1 MNHNS and CDR2 SASEGT come from the germline V gene. Trimming took 4 bases from V and 0 from J, leaving 13 bases between them. CDR3 loop: CASSVWRDTSGNTIYF. The CDR3 DNA reads TGTGCCAGCAGTGTGTGGCGGGACACCTCTGGAAACACCATATATTTT.

The V gene is TRBV6-5, the J gene TRBJ2-2; 7 bases are shared with TRBD1. The CDR3 has 14 residues. V shed 6 bases, J shed 1 base, and the junction held 2 bases outside the gene matches. The germline CDR1 and CDR2 sequences are MNHEY and SVGAGI. CDR3 region: CASSGTVNTGELFF. CDR3 bases: TGTGCCAGCAGCGGGACAGTGAACACCGGGGAGCTGTTTTTT.

The rearrangement uses TRBV15 and TRBJ1-2, with a possible D match to TRBD1 (5 bases). Germline CDR1 LNHNV, CDR2 YYDKDF (reference sequence). Trimming took 3 bases from V and 4 from J, leaving 9 bases between them. The CDR3 sequence is 13 residues long. The CDR3 coding sequence is TGTGCCACCAGCAGCGGGGGTAGCTATGGCTACACCTTC. This codes for CATSSGGSYGYTF.

This clone was seen just once. The chain carries TRBV7-3 and TRBJ2-1, with TRBD2 matching over 11 bases. This CDR3 has 14 amino acids. V shed 4 bases, J shed 8 bases, and the junction held 4 bases outside the gene matches. Germline V gene lookup returns CDR1 SGHTA and CDR2 FQGTGA. The CDR3 region has the DNA TGTGCCAGCAGCTACACTAGCGGGGGCCATGAGCAGTTCTTC. Translated, it gives CASSYTSGGHEQFF.

This chain connects TRBV29-1 to TRBJ2-2, with 7 bases fitting TRBD1. Germline assignment: CDR1 SQVTM and CDR2 ANQGSEA. This CDR3 is 14 amino acids long. V was pared by 7 bases and J by 7 bases, with 12 bases of the junction left unmatched. CDR3 in DNA: TGCAGCGGCCGACAGGGTTGGGGTCGCGGGGAGCTGTTTTTT. It encodes CSGRQGWGRGELFF.

The rearrangement joins TRBV7-9 to TRBJ2-7; TRBD1 aligns across 8 bases. The CDR3 runs 14 residues. V dropped 4 bases and J dropped 2; count of bases not matched to a gene: 4. Germline loops: CDR1 SEHNR, CDR2 FQNEAQ (reference sequence). The CDR3 DNA sequence: TGTGCCAGCAGCTCAGGACAGGGAACCTACGAGCAGTACTTC. Its protein product is CASSSGQGTYEQYF.

V usage is TRBV7-2 and J usage is TRBJ2-7; 10 bases are a match to TRBD2. V lost 1 base and J lost 1; bases outside the gene matches: 1. Germline CDR1 SGHTA, CDR2 FQGNSA. The CDR3 runs 15 residues. In nucleotides, the CDR3 is TGTGCCAGCAGCTTAGTAGCGGGGGGATCCTACGAGCAGTACGTC. This gives the protein CASSLVAGGSYEQYV.

This clone was recorded once. J is TRBJ1-6 and V is TRBV9; a possible D gene is TRBD1 (5 bases). Germline V gene data show CDR1 as SGDLS and CDR2 as YYNGEE. The CDR3 is 14 residues long. Trimming pared 0 bases from V and 9 bases from J, leaving 10 bases between. The DNA for the CDR3 is TGTGCCAGCAGCGTAGCAGGGTCCGGTTCACCCCTCCACTTT. Translation: CASSVAGSGSPLHF.

V usage is TRBV6-6 and J usage is TRBJ1-6; 9 bases agree with TRBD1. The CDR3 covers 16 residues. Germline V gives CDR1 MNHNY, CDR2 SVGAGI (reference sequence). J gave up 7 bases and V 5 bases, and 9 bases lay outside the gene matches. CDR3 loop: CASSTRETGGNSPLHF. CDR3 nucleotides: TGTGCCAGCAGTACTCGGGAGACAGGGGGAAATTCACCCCTCCACTTT.

This clone was counted only a few times. V usage is TRBV7-2 and J usage is TRBJ2-2; possibly TRBD2 for D (6 bases). CDR1 is SGHTA and CDR2 is FQGNSA in the germline V gene. V lost 4 bases to trimming and J lost 2 bases, with 14 bases between them. This CDR3 contains 16 residues. Here the CDR3 reads CASSYYGTLNTGELFF. CDR3 DNA sequence: TGTGCCAGCAGCTATTACGGGACTTTAAACACCGGGGAGCTGTTTTTT.